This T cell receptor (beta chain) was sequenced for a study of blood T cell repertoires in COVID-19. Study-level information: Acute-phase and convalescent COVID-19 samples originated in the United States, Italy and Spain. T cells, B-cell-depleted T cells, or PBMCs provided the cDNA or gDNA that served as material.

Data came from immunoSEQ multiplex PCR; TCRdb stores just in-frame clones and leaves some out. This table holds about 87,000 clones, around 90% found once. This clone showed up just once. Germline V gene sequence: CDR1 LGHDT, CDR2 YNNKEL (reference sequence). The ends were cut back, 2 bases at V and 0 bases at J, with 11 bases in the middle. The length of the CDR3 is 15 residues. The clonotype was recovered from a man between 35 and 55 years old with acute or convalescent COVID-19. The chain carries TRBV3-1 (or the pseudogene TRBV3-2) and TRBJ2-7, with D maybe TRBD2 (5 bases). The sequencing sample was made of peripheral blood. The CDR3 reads CASSQTEGLSYEQYF. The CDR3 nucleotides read TGTGCCAGCAGCCAAACCGAGGGCCTCTCCTACGAGCAGTACTTC.